A selection of T cell receptor beta chains follows, all from one sample in a study of blood T cells in healthy people across ages. TCRdb ran MiXCR on the 5' RACE reads and lists one entry per CDR3 protein. The table shows about 580,000 distinct CDR3 sequences, with less than 60% occurring only once. The sequenced material came from blood. These receptor sequences come from a man older than 75 in good health. Both conserved end residues are part of each CDR3. Fields, in order: CDR3 protein, CDR3 DNA, D gene, clone size, V gene, J gene. The D gene is left open where the match is weak. Expanded clones are given a class, and other clones once, few, many or no size at all.

cdr3_aa: CSGCGNTEAFF
cdr3_nt: TGCAGCGGTTGTGGGAACACTGAAGCTTTCTTT
d_call: NA
clone_size: few
v_call: TRBV29-1
j_call: TRBJ1-1

cdr3_aa: CASTARGDNQPQHF
cdr3_nt: TGTGCCAGCACCGCCCGGGGGGACAATCAGCCCCAGCATTTT
d_call: NA
clone_size: NA
v_call: TRBV7-2
j_call: TRBJ1-5

cdr3_aa: CAWSVKNSGYEQYF
cdr3_nt: TGTGCCTGGAGTGTAAAGAATTCGGGGTACGAGCAGTACTTC
d_call: NA
clone_size: NA
v_call: TRBV30
j_call: TRBJ2-7

cdr3_aa: CASDWGSRDEQFF
cdr3_nt: TGTGCCAGCGACTGGGGGTCTAGGGATGAGCAGTTCTTC
d_call: NA
clone_size: NA
v_call: TRBV6-2/TRBV6-3
j_call: TRBJ2-1

cdr3_aa: CASGPGITTYEQYF
cdr3_nt: TGTGCCAGCGGCCCCGGGATCACCACCTACGAGCAGTACTTC
d_call: NA
clone_size: NA
v_call: TRBV7-2
j_call: TRBJ2-7

cdr3_aa: CASSLHLGGAYNEQFF
cdr3_nt: TGTGCCAGCAGCTTACATCTCGGGGGAGCATACAATGAGCAGTTCTTC
d_call: NA
clone_size: few
v_call: TRBV7-3
j_call: TRBJ2-1

cdr3_aa: CSRGGTGLSYNEQFF
cdr3_nt: TGCAGTAGAGGGGGGACAGGGTTGTCCTACAATGAGCAGTTCTTC
d_call: TRBD1
clone_size: NA
v_call: TRBV20-1
j_call: TRBJ2-1

cdr3_aa: CASSVDGGGPYEQYF
cdr3_nt: TGTGCCAGCAGCGTAGATGGGGGAGGGCCTTACGAGCAGTACTTC
d_call: TRBD2
clone_size: NA
v_call: TRBV9
j_call: TRBJ2-7

cdr3_aa: CASSHASGTEADTQYF
cdr3_nt: TGTGCCAGCAGCCATGCCTCCGGGACAGAAGCAGATACGCAGTATTTT
d_call: TRBD1
clone_size: NA
v_call: TRBV14
j_call: TRBJ2-3

cdr3_aa: CASSPEWSTDTQYF
cdr3_nt: TGTGCCAGCTCACCGGAGTGGAGCACAGATACGCAGTATTTT
d_call: NA
clone_size: NA
v_call: TRBV18
j_call: TRBJ2-3

cdr3_aa: CSARDLRGANYGYTF
cdr3_nt: TGCAGTGCTAGAGATTTGAGGGGTGCTAACTATGGCTACACCTTC
d_call: NA
clone_size: NA
v_call: TRBV20-1
j_call: TRBJ1-2

cdr3_aa: CATSRVMNNEQFF
cdr3_nt: TGTGCCACCAGCAGAGTGATGAACAATGAGCAGTTCTTC
d_call: NA
clone_size: many
v_call: TRBV15
j_call: TRBJ2-1

cdr3_aa: CASSQGRDGIYGYTF
cdr3_nt: TGCGCCAGCAGCCAAGGGCGGGATGGTATCTATGGCTACACCTTC
d_call: NA
clone_size: NA
v_call: TRBV4-3
j_call: TRBJ1-2

cdr3_aa: CSAQTHRSTDTQYF
cdr3_nt: TGCAGTGCCCAGACCCATCGTAGCACAGATACGCAGTATTTT
d_call: NA
clone_size: NA
v_call: TRBV20-1
j_call: TRBJ2-3

cdr3_aa: CSARPSSPQQFF
cdr3_nt: TGCAGTGCTAGACCGTCCAGCCCCCAGCAGTTCTTC
d_call: NA
clone_size: few
v_call: TRBV20-1
j_call: TRBJ2-1

cdr3_aa: CASSLAPSGINEQFF
cdr3_nt: TGTGCCAGCAGCTTAGCGCCTAGCGGGATCAATGAGCAGTTCTTC
d_call: TRBD2
clone_size: NA
v_call: TRBV7-2
j_call: TRBJ2-1

cdr3_aa: CASSSYRDSYGYTF
cdr3_nt: TGTGCCAGCAGTTCCTACAGGGATAGCTATGGCTACACCTTC
d_call: NA
clone_size: NA
v_call: TRBV27
j_call: TRBJ1-2

cdr3_aa: CASTDPTSRIQYF
cdr3_nt: TGTGCCAGCACCGACCCGACGAGTAGAATTCAGTACTTC
d_call: NA
clone_size: few
v_call: TRBV12-3/TRBV12-4
j_call: TRBJ2-4

cdr3_aa: CASSRGTAATNEKLFF
cdr3_nt: TGCGCCAGCAGCCGCGGGACAGCAGCAACTAATGAAAAACTGTTTTTT
d_call: TRBD1
clone_size: NA
v_call: TRBV5-1
j_call: TRBJ1-4

cdr3_aa: CASSPLSGGTDPQYF
cdr3_nt: TGCGCCAGCAGCCCCCTTAGCGGGGGCACAGATCCGCAGTATTTT
d_call: TRBD2
clone_size: NA
v_call: TRBV4-3
j_call: TRBJ2-3

cdr3_aa: CASSYSSRVNTEAFF
cdr3_nt: TGTGCCAGCAGTTACTCGAGCAGGGTGAACACTGAAGCTTTCTTT
d_call: NA
clone_size: few
v_call: TRBV6-5
j_call: TRBJ1-1

cdr3_aa: CASSQARGGAYETQYF
cdr3_nt: TGCGCCAGCAGCCAAGCCAGGGGGGGGGCCTACGAGACCCAGTACTTC
d_call: NA
clone_size: many
v_call: TRBV4-3
j_call: TRBJ2-5

cdr3_aa: CASSPGPDNEQFF
cdr3_nt: TGTGCCAGCAGCCCGGGACCAGACAATGAGCAGTTCTTC
d_call: NA
clone_size: NA
v_call: TRBV7-2
j_call: TRBJ2-1

cdr3_aa: CASSFGGQGLQETQYF
cdr3_nt: TGCGCCAGCAGCTTTGGGGGACAGGGCCTCCAAGAGACCCAGTACTTC
d_call: TRBD1
clone_size: NA
v_call: TRBV5-1
j_call: TRBJ2-5

cdr3_aa: CASSLVIGGQETQYF
cdr3_nt: TGTGCCAGCAGCTTAGTAATCGGGGGGCAAGAGACCCAGTACTTC
d_call: TRBD2
clone_size: few
v_call: TRBV7-2
j_call: TRBJ2-5

cdr3_aa: CASSLTSGSLRNEQFF
cdr3_nt: TGTGCCAGCAGCTTGACTAGCGGTTCTTTGCGGAATGAGCAGTTCTTC
d_call: TRBD2
clone_size: many
v_call: TRBV7-2
j_call: TRBJ2-1

cdr3_aa: CASSYSRVDSGGYTF
cdr3_nt: TGTGCCAGCAGTTACTCGAGAGTAGACTCGGGTGGCTACACCTTC
d_call: NA
clone_size: few
v_call: TRBV6-5
j_call: TRBJ1-2

cdr3_aa: CASTTPGDYNEQFF
cdr3_nt: TGTGCCAGCACCACGCCCGGGGACTATAATGAGCAGTTCTTC
d_call: TRBD2
clone_size: NA
v_call: TRBV25-1
j_call: TRBJ2-1

cdr3_aa: CASSQGHRQETQYF
cdr3_nt: TGCGCCAGCAGCCAGGGGCACAGGCAAGAGACCCAGTACTTC
d_call: NA
clone_size: NA
v_call: TRBV4-3
j_call: TRBJ2-5

cdr3_aa: CASSLPGQEINGYTF
cdr3_nt: TGTGCCAGCAGCTTACCGGGACAGGAGATAAATGGCTACACCTTC
d_call: TRBD1
clone_size: NA
v_call: TRBV11-2
j_call: TRBJ1-2

cdr3_aa: CSVGNLLAGVITYNEQFF
cdr3_nt: TGCAGCGTTGGTAATTTACTAGCGGGAGTGATAACCTACAATGAGCAGTTCTTC
d_call: TRBD2
clone_size: NA
v_call: TRBV29-1
j_call: TRBJ2-1

cdr3_aa: CSAEVLAGGLYEQYF
cdr3_nt: TGCAGCGCCGAGGTCCTAGCGGGAGGCCTCTACGAGCAGTACTTC
d_call: TRBD2
clone_size: NA
v_call: TRBV29-1
j_call: TRBJ2-7

cdr3_aa: CASSLNSPPDNYGYTF
cdr3_nt: TGCGCCAGCAGCTTAAACTCTCCACCAGATAACTATGGCTACACCTTC
d_call: NA
clone_size: few
v_call: TRBV5-1
j_call: TRBJ1-2

cdr3_aa: CASSPLGGPSQYF
cdr3_nt: TGTGCCAGCAGCCCCCTGGGAGGGCCATCGCAGTATTTT
d_call: TRBD2
clone_size: NA
v_call: TRBV7-2
j_call: TRBJ2-3

cdr3_aa: CASSQGPASRWGETQYF
cdr3_nt: TGCGCCAGCAGCCAAGGTCCCGCCTCCCGGTGGGGAGAGACCCAGTACTTC
d_call: NA
clone_size: NA
v_call: TRBV4-3
j_call: TRBJ2-5

cdr3_aa: CASSPRTGGASNQPQHF
cdr3_nt: TGCGCCAGCAGCCCCCGGACAGGGGGCGCAAGCAATCAGCCCCAGCATTTT
d_call: TRBD1
clone_size: NA
v_call: TRBV5-1
j_call: TRBJ1-5

cdr3_aa: CASSLSQNSPLHF
cdr3_nt: TGTGCCAGCAGCTTGTCGCAGAATTCACCCCTCCACTTT
d_call: NA
clone_size: NA
v_call: TRBV7-3
j_call: TRBJ1-6

cdr3_aa: CSASPGTSPGGEQFF
cdr3_nt: TGCAGTGCTAGTCCCGGGACCTCCCCGGGGGGTGAGCAGTTCTTC
d_call: TRBD2
clone_size: NA
v_call: TRBV20-1
j_call: TRBJ2-1

cdr3_aa: CASSQASGGGNYGYTF
cdr3_nt: TGCGCCAGCAGCCAAGCTTCAGGGGGCGGTAACTATGGCTACACCTTC
d_call: TRBD1
clone_size: NA
v_call: TRBV4-3
j_call: TRBJ1-2

cdr3_aa: CASRTLTSGGYNEQFF
cdr3_nt: TGTGCCAGCCGAACTCTCACTAGCGGGGGCTACAATGAGCAGTTCTTC
d_call: TRBD2
clone_size: many
v_call: TRBV6-5
j_call: TRBJ2-1

cdr3_aa: CASSGEAKNIQYF
cdr3_nt: TGTGCCAGCAGTGGGGAGGCCAAAAACATTCAGTACTTC
d_call: NA
clone_size: NA
v_call: TRBV6-5
j_call: TRBJ2-4

cdr3_aa: CASSSSQGWTDTQYF
cdr3_nt: TGTGCCAGCAGTTCCTCACAGGGATGGACAGATACGCAGTATTTT
d_call: NA
clone_size: NA
v_call: TRBV6-2/TRBV6-3
j_call: TRBJ2-3

cdr3_aa: CASSRHPGQGTDTQYF
cdr3_nt: TGTGCCAGCAGCCGACATCCGGGACAGGGCACAGATACGCAGTATTTT
d_call: TRBD1
clone_size: NA
v_call: TRBV5-4
j_call: TRBJ2-3